This T cell receptor (beta chain) appears in the sequencing data of a study of blood T cell repertoires in COVID-19. Study context: Nucleic acid was either cDNA or gDNA, and it came from T cells, B-cell-depleted T cells, or PBMCs.

Per the authors' pipeline: By means of reference gene primer amplification, nucleated cell counts were estimated. Assay used: immunoSEQ multiplex PCR; TCRdb lists only in-frame clones, some missing. Clone size and the V and J calls come from that table; the DNA yielded D and trimming. The sample records about 190,000 clones, about 81% being singletons. The CDR3 totals 13 residues. In germline, CDR1 is MNHEY, CDR2 SMNVEV (reference sequence). Trimming removed 8 bases from V and 7 bases from J, with 12 bases in between. V and J are TRBV27 and TRBJ1-6; D is ambiguous. The source is a man aged 25-45 years with active or convalescent COVID-19. Sequencing was done on a sample of peripheral blood. CDR3 nucleotides: TGTGCCAGCCCTCAGGTACTCAATTCACCCCTCCACTTT. As protein: CASPQVLNSPLHF.